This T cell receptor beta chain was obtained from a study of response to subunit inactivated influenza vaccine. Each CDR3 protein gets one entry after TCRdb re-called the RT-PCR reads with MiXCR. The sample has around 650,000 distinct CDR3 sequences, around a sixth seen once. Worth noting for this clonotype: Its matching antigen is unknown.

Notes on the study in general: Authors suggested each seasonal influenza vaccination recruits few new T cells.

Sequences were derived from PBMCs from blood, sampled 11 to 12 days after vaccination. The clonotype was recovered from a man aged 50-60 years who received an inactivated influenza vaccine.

The CDR3 is CATSDAQTGSYNEQFF. The DNA of the CDR3 is TGTGCCACCAGTGATGCCCAGACAGGGTCCTACAATGAGCAGTTCTTC. The genes are TRBV24-1 and TRBJ2-1; 7 nucleotides agree with TRBD1. The CDR3 is 16 amino acids. The J segment lost 1 base and the V segment lost 3 bases, leaving 5 bases of the junction unmatched. In germline, CDR1 is KGHDR, CDR2 SFDVKD.